This T cell receptor beta chain was documented in a study of blood T cell repertoires in COVID-19. Study background: COVID-19 samples from acute and convalescent phases originated in the United States, Italy and Spain. PBMCs, B-cell-depleted T cells, or T cells were the source of the cDNA or gDNA that made up the material.

About this clone itself: Other nucleotide sequences from this sample produce the same CDR3.

Study processing details: From reference gene primer amplification, estimates of nucleated cell counts were derived. TCRdb's copy holds only in-frame clones and misses some; the assay was immunoSEQ multiplex PCR. V, J and clone size are those of that table, while D and trimming were read from the DNA. The sample gives more than 150,000 clones, about 80% of which show up once; roughly 28% is in the top ten. This receptor was obtained from a woman aged 70-85 years with acute or convalescent COVID-19. The specimen sequenced was peripheral blood.

The CDR3 reads CASSQAGAGANVLTF. The CDR3 DNA is TGTGCCAGCAGCCAAGCCGGGGCTGGGGCCAACGTCCTGACTTTC. V and J are TRBV3-1 (or the pseudogene TRBV3-2) and TRBJ2-6, with D possibly matching TRBD2 (5 bases). The germline gives CDR1 LGHDT, CDR2 YNNKEL (reference sequence). The CDR3 consists of 15 residues. Trimming shortened V by 1 base and J by 2 bases, and 6 bases separated the two germline ends.